Listed here is a single T cell receptor (beta chain). The CDR3 sequence is 13 residues long. Losses at the gene ends were 3 bases for V and 9 bases for J; bases not matched to a gene: 4. Per germline, CDR1 SNHLY and CDR2 FYNNEI. This specimen comes from a study of blood T cell repertoires in COVID-19. The protocol was immunoSEQ multiplex PCR, while the TCRdb copy is restricted to in-frame clones and leaves out a portion. The sample lists 250,000 to 350,000 clones, around nine tenths occurring once. Sequences were obtained from PBMCs or T cells enriched from blood (not recorded which). The chain links TRBV2 to TRBJ2-1; 8 positions agree with TRBD2. This clonotype originated in a woman aged 55-70 years in a cohort exposed to, infected with or recovered from COVID-19 (not recorded which). As DNA, the CDR3 is TGTGCCAGCAGTGAGGGTAGCGGGATTGAGCAGTTCTTC. It is translated as CASSEGSGIEQFF.